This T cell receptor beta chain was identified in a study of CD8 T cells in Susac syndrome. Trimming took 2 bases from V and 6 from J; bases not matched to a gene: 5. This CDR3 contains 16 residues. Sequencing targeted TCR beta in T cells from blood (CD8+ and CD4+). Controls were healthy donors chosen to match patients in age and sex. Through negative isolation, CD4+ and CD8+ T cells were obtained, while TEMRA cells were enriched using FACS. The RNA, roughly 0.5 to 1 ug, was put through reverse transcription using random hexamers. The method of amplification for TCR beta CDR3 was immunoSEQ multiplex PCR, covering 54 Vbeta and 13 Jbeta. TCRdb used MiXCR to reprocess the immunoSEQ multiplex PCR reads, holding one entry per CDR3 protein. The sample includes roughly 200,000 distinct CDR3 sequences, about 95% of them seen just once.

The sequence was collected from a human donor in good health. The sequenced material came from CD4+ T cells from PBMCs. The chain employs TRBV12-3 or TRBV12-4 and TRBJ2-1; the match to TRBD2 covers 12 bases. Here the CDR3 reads CASSLIGLAGSNEQFF. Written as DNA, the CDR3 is TGTGCCAGCAGTTTAATCGGACTAGCGGGAAGCAATGAGCAGTTCTTC.